The 18 T cell receptor beta chains given below trace back to one sample, sequenced in a study of T cell repertoires in cytomegalovirus infection. TCRdb reanalysed the reads using MiXCR and keeps one entry per CDR3 protein. The sample holds about 200,000 distinct CDR3 sequences, approximately 9.6% seen once. The source material was PBMCs. The receptors derive from a human donor in good health (CMV status not recorded). Some clones in this sample may be carry-over from other donors' samples.

V usage is TRBV6-2 or TRBV6-3 and J usage is TRBJ2-5; 8 nucleotides match TRBD2. J gave up 7 bases and V 4 bases, and 5 bases lay outside the gene matches. CDR1 and CDR2 (germline): MNHEY, SVGEGT. The CDR3 is 13 residues long. CDR3 DNA sequence: TGTGCCAGCAGTTTAGCGGGACCCGGGACCCAGTACTTC. As protein: CASSLAGPGTQYF.

Ten or more counts support this clonotype. This chain uses TRBV28 with TRBJ2-3; no clear D. With 1 base removed from V and 0 bases from J, the gap between germline ends came to 5 bases. The CDR3 covers 14 residues. Germline-derived CDR1 and CDR2 are MDHEN and SYDVKM. The CDR3 reads CASSLFTSTDTQYF. DNA for the CDR3: TGTGCCAGCAGTTTATTTACTAGCACAGATACGCAGTATTTT.

This clonotype was seen many times. DNA for the CDR3: TGTGCCAGCAGACCTAGCGGGAGGTTCCAGACCCAGTACTTC. Its translation: CASRPSGRFQTQYF. The chain joins TRBV28 to TRBJ2-5, with 11 positions matching TRBD2. J lost 6 bases, V lost 6 bases, and 6 bases had no gene match. The CDR3 runs to 14 residues. Germline V lookup: CDR1 MDHEN, CDR2 SYDVKM.

This clonotype was observed a handful of times. This chain connects TRBV5-1 to TRBJ1-2; 12 bases map to TRBD1. Germline CDR1 is SGHRS and CDR2 is YFSETQ. The V gene end was trimmed by 2 bases and the J gene end by 2 bases; junction bases not matched to a gene: 4. The CDR3 totals 16 residues. The CDR3 nucleotides are TGCGCCAGCAGCTTTGGGGGACAGGGGGCGAACTATGGCTACACCTTC. Encoded protein: CASSFGGQGANYGYTF.

This clonotype occurred a few times. The rearrangement joins TRBV20-1 to TRBJ1-1, with D perhaps matching TRBD1 (5 bases). Germline loops: CDR1 DFQATT, CDR2 SNEGSKA (reference sequence). The CDR3 spans 13 residues. Trimming took 5 bases from V and 0 from J, leaving 10 bases between them. The CDR3 reads CSAPRQLNTEAFF. As DNA, the CDR3 is TGCAGTGCTCCCCGACAGCTGAACACTGAAGCTTTCTTT.

This clonotype was counted ten times or more. The V and J genes are TRBV7-2 and TRBJ1-3; unclear D gene. Trimming took off 6 bases at V and 0 bases at J, with 12 bases between the two ends. This CDR3 region has 15 residues. Germline V gene data show CDR1 as SGHTA and CDR2 as FQGNSA. CDR3 sequence: CASRDIIFSGNTIYF. Here the CDR3 DNA reads TGTGCCAGCAGAGATATTATTTTCTCTGGAAACACCATATATTTT.

There are a few counts of this clonotype. The V gene is TRBV20-1, the J gene TRBJ1-5, with D maybe TRBD1 (5 bases). Looked up from germline, CDR1 is DFQATT and CDR2 is SNEGSKA (reference sequence). Trimming cost V 3 bases and J 0 bases, with 15 bases left between them. The CDR3 sequence is 16 residues long. CDR3 nucleotides: TGCAGTGCTAGGGCACATTGGGGCAATAGCAATCAGCCCCAGCATTTT. Protein: CSARAHWGNSNQPQHF.

This clonotype was observed once. V is TRBV28 and J is TRBJ1-1, with D maybe TRBD1 (5 bases). Germline values: CDR1 MDHEN, CDR2 SYDVKM. The CDR3 consists of 14 residues. V was clipped by 4 bases and J by 1 base, with 10 bases between them. Here the CDR3 DNA reads TGTGCCAGCAGTTATGGGACGAGGAACACTGAAGCTTTCTTT. Amino acids: CASSYGTRNTEAFF.

The gene calls are TRBV28 and TRBJ2-7, with 7 bases lining up with TRBD2. This CDR3 is built from 14 residues. The germline V gene encodes CDR1 MDHEN and CDR2 SYDVKM. V was pared by 3 bases and J by 3 bases, with 5 bases of the junction left unmatched. The CDR3 reads CASSFLADNYEQYF. DNA for the CDR3: TGTGCCAGCAGTTTCCTAGCGGACAACTACGAGCAGTACTTC.

The table lists this clonotype with many counts. The V gene is TRBV6-2 or TRBV6-3, the J gene TRBJ2-7; 7 positions agree with TRBD1. This CDR3 has 12 residues. Trimming at V came to 7 bases and at J to 3 bases, leaving 3 bases not matched to a gene. Per germline, CDR1 MNHEY and CDR2 SVGEGT. CDR3 protein: CASKTGHYEQYF. The CDR3 DNA reads as TGTGCCAGCAAGACAGGGCACTACGAGCAGTACTTC.

This clonotype has at least ten counts. The V call is TRBV20-1, the J call TRBJ1-5; D gene unclear. The V end lost 3 bases, the J end lost 1 base, and 13 bases lay between the germline ends. Germline-derived CDR1 and CDR2 are DFQATT and SNEGSKA (reference sequence). This CDR3 is built from 15 residues. The CDR3 DNA is TGCAGTGCTAGTGGGGTGGGAAGGAGCAATCAGCCCCAGCATTTT. Its protein is CSASGVGRSNQPQHF.

This clonotype was seen ten or more times. The CDR3 spells CSARATTGINQPQHF. For the CDR3, the DNA is TGCAGTGCTAGAGCAACCACAGGGATCAACCAGCCCCAGCATTTT. This chain connects TRBV20-1 to TRBJ1-5; D may be TRBD1 (6 bases). The CDR3 spans 15 residues. CDR1 DFQATT and CDR2 SNEGSKA come from the germline V gene (reference sequence). V lost 1 base and J 7 bases, leaving 17 bases between the germline ends.

This clonotype has ten or more counts. The V gene is TRBV7-8, the J gene TRBJ2-3; weak D call: TRBD2 (5 bases). V lost 0 bases to trimming and J lost 2 bases, with 15 bases between them. CDR3 length equals 17 residues. Germline CDR1 SGHVS, CDR2 FQNEAQ. The CDR3 is CASSLAFAGINTDTQYF. The DNA for the CDR3 is TGTGCCAGCAGCTTAGCCTTTGCCGGGATCAACACAGATACGCAGTATTTT.

This clonotype has at least ten counts. This sequence joins TRBV28 and TRBJ2-5; 9 positions match TRBD2. The CDR3 covers 19 residues. With V trimmed by 1 base and J by 0 bases, 12 bases remained unmatched. Germline CDR1 MDHEN, CDR2 SYDVKM. The CDR3 nucleotides read TGTGCCAGCAGTTTATCCCTCCGATCGGCTAGCGGGAACCAAGAGACCCAGTACTTC. It specifies CASSLSLRSASGNQETQYF. The full variable domain, in which reference TRBV28 and TRBJ2-5 provide the parts outside the CDR3, is DVKVTQSSRYLVKRTGEKVFLECVQDMDHENMFWYRQDPGLGLRLIYFSYDVKMKEKGDIPEGYSVSREKKERFSLILESASTNQTSMYLCASSLSLRSASGNQETQYFGPGTRLLVL.

Notes on this clonotype: Likely a read error: the CDR3 ends without its conserved phenylalanine or tryptophan. The gene calls are TRBV5-1 and TRBJ1-5; D perhaps matches TRBD1 (5 bases). The CDR3 covers 16 residues. Germline-derived CDR1 and CDR2 are SGHRS and YFSETQ. V lost 1 base and J 4 bases, leaving 15 bases between the germline ends. This CDR3 is CASSLTGEGGNQPQHL. The DNA of the CDR3 is TGCGCCAGCAGCTTGACGGGGGAGGGCGGGAATCAGCCCCAGCATTTG.

The chain has TRBV4-3 and TRBJ2-1, with 9 bases identical to TRBD2. The CDR3 length is 18 residues. V lost 0 bases to trimming and J lost 4 bases; unmatched junction nucleotides: 10. CDR1 and CDR2 (germline): LGHNA, YSLEER. This chain's CDR3 is CASSQEEPSGRLYNEQFF. The CDR3 DNA sequence: TGCGCCAGCAGCCAAGAAGAACCCAGCGGGAGGTTATACAATGAGCAGTTCTTC.

This clonotype was seen only a few times. This chain uses TRBV27 with TRBJ2-3; either TRBD1 or TRBD2 may supply D (5 bases each). The CDR3 totals 14 residues. Trimming pared 5 bases from V and 3 bases from J, leaving 12 bases between. Germline V lookup: CDR1 MNHEY, CDR2 SMNVEV (reference sequence). Written as DNA, the CDR3 is TGTGCCAGCAGTAACCGGGACGGGACAGATACGCAGTATTTT. Translating gives CASSNRDGTDTQYF.

The V gene is TRBV5-6, the J gene TRBJ1-1; D is perhaps TRBD1 (6 bases). Germline V gene sequence: CDR1 SGHDT, CDR2 YYEEEE. V was shortened by 3 bases and J by 12 bases, with 15 bases between the two germline ends. This CDR3 has 12 residues. CDR3 DNA sequence: TGTGCCAGCAGCTCCTGGGGGCAGTTTACTTTCTTT. It encodes CASSSWGQFTFF.